This T cell receptor beta chain was documented in a study of blood T cell repertoires in COVID-19. Study background: The study drew acute and convalescent COVID-19 samples from the United States, Italy and Spain. Sample material is recorded as cDNA or gDNA derived from T cells, B-cell-depleted T cells, or PBMCs.

As processed by the authors: Reference gene primer amplification gave nucleated cell count estimates. TCRdb's copy holds only in-frame clones and misses some; the assay was immunoSEQ multiplex PCR. The DNA was the basis for D and trimming; V, J and clone size are from that table. The sample contains 120,000 or so clones, around 74% of which appear only once. Trimming stripped 4 bases from V and 0 bases from J, with 14 bases between. This CDR3 comprises 16 residues. Germline V lookup: CDR1 MNHEY, CDR2 SVGAGI. The sample taken for sequencing was peripheral blood. The TCR was taken from a man aged 60 to 69 with acute or convalescent COVID-19. V and J are TRBV6-5 and TRBJ2-3; D possibly corresponds to TRBD1 (5 bases). CDR3 residues: CASSSVTASSTDTQYF. For the CDR3, the DNA is TGTGCCAGCAGTTCCGTGACAGCCTCTAGCACAGATACGCAGTATTTT.